This T cell receptor beta chain stems from a study of memory CD8 T cells in hepatitis C reinfection (dated by TCRdb to 2015 to 2018). About the study as a whole: Two consecutive HCV infections were spontaneously resolved by three donors, whereas a primary infection was cleared by two donors who then became chronically infected after reinfection. An HCV reinfection was defined as a positive HCV RNA test that came after two negative tests taken at least 60 days apart. Between about 2008 and 2012, five reinfection cases with stored pre-reinfection samples were identified. In the reinfection study, participants who had previously resolved an HCV infection were followed up every 3 months. Previously published longitudinal data on tetramer+ CD8 T cell frequency were used to select the peak reinfection time point. The study tracked the TCR beta repertoire of virus-specific CD8 T cells longitudinally across an HCV reinfection episode in a few donors. Peak reinfection samples were obtained 3 to 8 weeks after detection of reinfection. The full study reports these points: Because only five or six donors were included, definitive conclusions about public clonotypes linked to secondary clearance were beyond the reach of the study.

Remarks on this clone: The specificity of this receptor is unknown. The input lacks base qualities; no much larger clone sits a single base away.

The time point label of this sample denotes: peak reinfection, 3 to 8 weeks after reinfection detection. Sorted cells were sequenced directly ex vivo, with no in vitro expansion before TCR sequencing. The donors, who were people who inject drugs, were enrolled in the Montreal Acute Hepatitis C Cohort Study (HEPCO) in Canada. Total naive CD8 T cells, sorted as viable CD3+ CD8+ CD45RO-, came from a couple of donors at all three reinfection time points as controls. Before sorting, cryopreserved peripheral blood mononuclear cells were thawed, and CD8 T cells were purified from the thawed cells. The MACS CD8+ T cell Isolation Kit was used to enrich CD8 T cells by negative selection. A BD FACSAria II sorter with FACSDiva software was used for cell sorting, and FlowJo was used for data analysis. The library was produced with the immunoSEQ multiplex PCR assay. Genomic DNA was extracted from the sorted cells, and the TCR beta V, D and J regions were sequenced using the automated high-throughput method of Adaptive Biotechnologies. A two-step, bias-controlled multiplex PCR was used to amplify the CDR3 regions. An Illumina instrument was used to sequence the amplified TCR beta libraries. The published analysis was carried out like this. Demultiplexed reads were processed to lower amplification and sequencing bias, and the IMGT database was used to assign CDR3 sequences to gene families. ImmunoSEQ software version 2.0 was used to analyze the repertoire data. Out-of-frame sequences and sequences with stop codons in the CDR3 were removed from clonotype lists. Clonotypes with a frequency below 0.01% were excluded because such clonotypes corresponded to less than one cell. To get richness, observed richness was divided by input cell number, while evenness came from dividing Shannon entropy by log observed richness. Repertoire diversity and similarity between time points were quantified using Simpson diversity and Morisita-Horn overlap indices. Clonotypes were sorted into dominant (>1%), sub-dominant (0.5-0.99%), low abundance (0.1-0.49%) or lowest abundance (<0.1%) groups. The germline index was obtained by subtracting total nucleotide additions from total CDR3 length and then dividing the result by total CDR3 length. Sourced from immuneACCESS, this table was stored by TCRdb with only in-frame sequences that have V and J called. A share of the clones is absent; for the studies checked, an unresolved V gene accounts for under half, and the remainder has no known explanation. V and J calls and clone size come straight from that table; D and trimming were deduced from the DNA. Across this sample there are 35,000 to 55,000 clones, with approximately 90% seen only once. The ten largest account for around 1.2% of the sample.

CDR1 and CDR2 (MNHEY, SVGAGI) derive from the germline V gene. The junction shows trimming of 3 bases on V and 5 bases on J, plus 16 bases between the germline ends. From its cysteine to its phenylalanine, the CDR3 spans 15 amino acids. Just the 45-base CDR3 DNA is kept, in frame starting at base 1. The sample was naive CD8+ T cells sorted from blood. Explained via the paper, the cell subset or site label denotes: total naive CD8+CD45RO- T cells. This clonotype was obtained from a man aged 18 to 29 with hepatitis C virus infection. This chain is built from TRBV6-5 and TRBJ2-5; tentative D gene TRBD1, with 6 bases matching. Read as DNA, the sequence is TGTGCCAGCAGTTATCTAACAGGGAAATCGGAGACCCAGTACTTC. Translated, it gives CASSYLTGKSETQYF.